Listed below are T cell receptor beta chains from one sample, sequenced in a study of CD8+CD57+ T cells in acquired aplastic anemia. TCRdb processed the reads anew with MiXCR; each CDR3 protein has one entry. The sample has roughly 81,000 distinct CDR3 sequences; more than 40% are singletons. The material sequenced was sorted CD4+, CD8+, or CD8+CD57+ T cells (not recorded which) from PBMCs. Receptors were obtained from a human donor in good health, serving as a control. The CDR3 runs from the conserved cysteine through the conserved F or W. D genes are given only for firm matches. Clone size is given for some rows only: seen once, a few or many times, or a class if the clone is expanded.

V gene	J gene	CDR3 length	D gene	clone size	CDR3 protein	CDR3 DNA
TRBV15	TRBJ2-7	16	TRBD1	many	CATSRERTGVSYEQYF	TGTGCCACCAGCAGAGAACGGACAGGGGTCTCCTACGAGCAGTACTTC
TRBV24-1	TRBJ2-5	16	NA	many	CATSNSHWQGEETQYF	TGTGCCACCAGTAACAGCCATTGGCAGGGCGAAGAGACCCAGTACTTC
TRBV4-2	TRBJ2-2	13	NA	many	CASSDPRSGELFF	TGTGCCAGCAGCGATCCACGGTCCGGGGAGCTGTTTTTT
TRBV10-3	TRBJ2-7	16	TRBD1	NA	CALSPHGTEDHYEQYF	TGTGCCTTGTCGCCCCACGGGACAGAAGACCACTACGAGCAGTACTTC
TRBV10-2	TRBJ2-1	15	TRBD1	many	CASSESSKGAGEQFF	TGCGCCAGCAGTGAGTCGAGCAAGGGGGCCGGTGAGCAGTTCTTC
TRBV16	TRBJ1-2	12	NA	NA	CASSQYTYGYTF	TGTGCCAGCAGCCAATACACCTATGGCTACACCTTC
TRBV30	TRBJ2-1	13	NA	few	CAWNPAERYEQFF	TGTGCCTGGAACCCCGCGGAAAGATATGAGCAGTTCTTC
TRBV20-1	TRBJ2-1	14	TRBD1	few	CSAPTGTGTNEQFF	TGCAGTGCTCCGACCGGGACAGGGACCAATGAGCAGTTCTTC
TRBV29-1	TRBJ2-3	16	NA	NA	CSVLRGQTFSTDTQYF	TGCAGCGTCCTCAGAGGACAGACTTTTAGCACAGATACGCAGTATTTT
TRBV2	TRBJ2-2	15	TRBD2	NA	CASSLLAGEDGELFF	TGTGCCAGCAGTCTACTAGCGGGAGAGGACGGGGAGCTGTTTTTT
TRBV6-1	TRBJ1-6	16	TRBD1	many	CASSTFTGAAESPLHF	TGTGCCAGCAGTACCTTCACAGGGGCCGCAGAGTCACCCCTCCACTTT